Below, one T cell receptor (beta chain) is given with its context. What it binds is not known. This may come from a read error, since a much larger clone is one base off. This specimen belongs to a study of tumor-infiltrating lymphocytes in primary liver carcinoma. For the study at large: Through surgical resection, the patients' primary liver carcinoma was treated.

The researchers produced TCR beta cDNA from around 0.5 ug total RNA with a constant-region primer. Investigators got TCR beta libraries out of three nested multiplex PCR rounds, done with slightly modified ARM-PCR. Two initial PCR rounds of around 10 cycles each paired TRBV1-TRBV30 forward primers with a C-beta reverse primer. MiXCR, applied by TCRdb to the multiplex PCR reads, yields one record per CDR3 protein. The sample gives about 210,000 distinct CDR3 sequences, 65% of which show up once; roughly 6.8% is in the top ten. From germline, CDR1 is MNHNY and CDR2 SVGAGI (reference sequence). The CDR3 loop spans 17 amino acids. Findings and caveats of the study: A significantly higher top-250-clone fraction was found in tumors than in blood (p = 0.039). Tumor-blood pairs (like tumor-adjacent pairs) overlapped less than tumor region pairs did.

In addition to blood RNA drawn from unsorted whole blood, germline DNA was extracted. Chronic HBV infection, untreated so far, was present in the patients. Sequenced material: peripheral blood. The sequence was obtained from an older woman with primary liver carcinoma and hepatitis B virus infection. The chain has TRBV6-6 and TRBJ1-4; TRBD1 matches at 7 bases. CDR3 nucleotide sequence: TGTGCCAGCAGCCCTCCGACAGGGCGGGGAACTGATGAAAAACTGTTTTTT. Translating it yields CASSPPTGRGTDEKLFF.